The clone carrying this TCR beta chain has just one count. Its antigen is unknown. The sample comes from a study of cytomegalovirus exposure and HLA in healthy donors. The study's findings and limits: In a later analysis, an Asian-associated ancestry cluster reportedly showed fewer N-insertions than the approximately 670-donor mean.

The study ran its PCR with 60 Vbeta and 13 Jbeta primers. Data came from immunoSEQ multiplex PCR; TCRdb stores just in-frame clones and leaves some out. The sample lists roughly 99,000 clones, 79% occurring once. CDR3 length: 16 residues. Germline V gives CDR1 SGHRS, CDR2 YFSETQ. Trimming removed 4 bases from V and 0 bases from J, with 15 bases in between. The V call is TRBV5-1, the J call TRBJ2-3; TRBD1 is a possible D gene (6 bases). The clonotype originates from a male donor in good health and CMV-seropositive. The source material was PBMCs. DNA for the CDR3: TGCGCCAGCAGCCCCTTGGACAGTCCTAGCACAGATACGCAGTATTTT. Translation: CASSPLDSPSTDTQYF.